The T cell receptor (beta chain) under discussion was sequenced for a study of CD8+ T cells in alopecia areata. Following extraction, RNA underwent reverse transcription to cDNA, which served as the sequencing template. The data were produced by immunoSEQ multiplex PCR, yet TCRdb's version contains in-frame clones alone and is incomplete. The sample lists roughly 190,000 clones; 60% were seen once. Noted treatment: oral pan-JAK inhibitor, 5-10 mg twice daily. V was shortened by 4 bases and J by 6 bases, with 18 bases between the two germline ends. Looked up from germline, CDR1 is MNHEY and CDR2 is SMNVEV (reference sequence). The CDR3 has 15 amino acids.

This chain uses TRBV27 with TRBJ2-5, with D perhaps TRBD1 or TRBD2 (6 bases each). The sequencing used CD4+ T cells sorted from blood, collected at week 24, from a patient treated with tofacitinib. This TCR came from a human donor with alopecia areata. This CDR3 is CASSSPLGGLKTQYF. The DNA for the CDR3 is TGTGCCAGCAGTTCCCCGTTGGGGGGCCTAAAGACCCAGTACTTC.